This TCR beta chain is from a study of molecular identifiers for immune sequencing clone quantification. Study findings and constraints: Shared barcodes on identical TCR molecules could underestimate the sizes of highly expanded clones.

This CDR3 comprises 16 residues. CDR1 is MGHRA and CDR2 is YSYEKL in the germline V gene. TCRdb analysed the PCR reads with MiXCR anew, one entry per CDR3 protein. Here the sample spans roughly 320,000 distinct CDR3 sequences, 24% being singletons. Worth noting for this clonotype: Its matching antigen is unknown. A clone one base away is much larger, so this may be a read error.

Sorting defined naive CD8 T cells as CD8+CD4-CCR7+CD45RA+. This chain links TRBV4-1 with TRBJ2-7; D might be TRBD1 (5 bases). This clonotype was obtained from a human donor in good health. Some libraries in this study had Jurkat cell RNA spiked in. Sequences were obtained from naive CD8+ T cells from blood, with Jurkat cell RNA spiked in. Subset of the sample: FACS-sorted CD8+CD4-CCR7+CD45RA+ naive T cells. As DNA, the CDR3 is TGCGCCGGCAGCCGTGAACAGGTCCCGAGCTCCTACGAGCAGTACTTC. Its protein product is CAGSREQVPSSYEQYF.